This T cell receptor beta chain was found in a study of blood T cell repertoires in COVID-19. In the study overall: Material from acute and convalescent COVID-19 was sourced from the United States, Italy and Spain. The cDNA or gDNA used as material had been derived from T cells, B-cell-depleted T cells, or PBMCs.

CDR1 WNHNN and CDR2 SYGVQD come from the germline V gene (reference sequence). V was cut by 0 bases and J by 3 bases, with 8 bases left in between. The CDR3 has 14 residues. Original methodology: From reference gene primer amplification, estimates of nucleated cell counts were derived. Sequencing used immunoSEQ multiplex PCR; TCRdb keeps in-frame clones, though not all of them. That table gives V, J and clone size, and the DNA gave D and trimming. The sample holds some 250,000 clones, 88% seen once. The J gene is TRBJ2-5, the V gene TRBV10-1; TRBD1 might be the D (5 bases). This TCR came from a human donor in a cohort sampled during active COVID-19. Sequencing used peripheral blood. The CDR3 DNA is TGCGCCAGCAGTGAGTCTGGGGCCGAAGAGACCCAGTACTTC. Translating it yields CASSESGAEETQYF.